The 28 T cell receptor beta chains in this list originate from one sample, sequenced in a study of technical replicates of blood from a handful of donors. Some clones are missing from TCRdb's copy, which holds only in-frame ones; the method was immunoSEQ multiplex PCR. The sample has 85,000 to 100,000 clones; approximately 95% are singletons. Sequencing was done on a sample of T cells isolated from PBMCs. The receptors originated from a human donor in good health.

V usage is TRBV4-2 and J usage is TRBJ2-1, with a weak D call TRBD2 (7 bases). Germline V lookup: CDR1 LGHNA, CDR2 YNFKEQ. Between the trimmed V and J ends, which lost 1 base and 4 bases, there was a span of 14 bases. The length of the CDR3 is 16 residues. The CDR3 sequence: CASSQVEGGPYNEQFF. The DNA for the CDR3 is TGTGCCAGCAGCCAAGTAGAGGGGGGGCCGTACAATGAGCAGTTCTTC.

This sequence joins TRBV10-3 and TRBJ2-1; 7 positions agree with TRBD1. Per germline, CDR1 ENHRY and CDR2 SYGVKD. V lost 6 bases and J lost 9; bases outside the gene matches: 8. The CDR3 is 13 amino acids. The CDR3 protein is CAISWDSPTEQFF. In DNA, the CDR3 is TGTGCCATCAGCTGGGACAGTCCCACTGAGCAGTTCTTC.

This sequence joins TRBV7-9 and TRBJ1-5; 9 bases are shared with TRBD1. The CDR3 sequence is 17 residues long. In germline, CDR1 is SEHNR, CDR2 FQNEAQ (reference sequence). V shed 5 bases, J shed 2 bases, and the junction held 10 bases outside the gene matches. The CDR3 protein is CASSAGRDRVRNQPQHF. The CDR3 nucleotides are TGTGCCAGCAGCGCCGGGCGGGACAGGGTGCGCAATCAGCCCCAGCATTTT.

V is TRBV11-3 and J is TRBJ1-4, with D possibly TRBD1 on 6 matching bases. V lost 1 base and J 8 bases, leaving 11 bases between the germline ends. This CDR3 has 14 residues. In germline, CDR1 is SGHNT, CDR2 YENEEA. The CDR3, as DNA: TGTGCCAGCAGCTTAGTGGGGGCATGGGAAAAACTGTTTTTT. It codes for CASSLVGAWEKLFF.

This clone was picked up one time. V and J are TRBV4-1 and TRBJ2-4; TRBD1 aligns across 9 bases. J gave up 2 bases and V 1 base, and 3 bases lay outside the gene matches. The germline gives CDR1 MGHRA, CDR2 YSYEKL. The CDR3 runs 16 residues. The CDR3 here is CASSQAGQGTKNIQYF. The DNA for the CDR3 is TGCGCCAGCAGCCAAGCGGGACAGGGAACCAAAAACATTCAGTACTTC.

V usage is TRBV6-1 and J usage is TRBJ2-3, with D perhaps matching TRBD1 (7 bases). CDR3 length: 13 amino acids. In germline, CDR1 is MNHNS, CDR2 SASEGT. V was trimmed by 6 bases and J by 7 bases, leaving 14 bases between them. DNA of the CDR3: TGTGCCAGCAGGCAGGGGGAGGAATATACGCAGTATTTT. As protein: CASRQGEEYTQYF.

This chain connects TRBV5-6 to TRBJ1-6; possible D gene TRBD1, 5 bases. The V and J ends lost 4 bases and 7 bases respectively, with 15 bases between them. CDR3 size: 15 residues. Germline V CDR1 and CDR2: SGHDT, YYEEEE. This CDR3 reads CASSRSRGYNSPLHF. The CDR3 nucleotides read TGTGCCAGCAGCCGATCTAGGGGATACAATTCACCCCTCCACTTT.

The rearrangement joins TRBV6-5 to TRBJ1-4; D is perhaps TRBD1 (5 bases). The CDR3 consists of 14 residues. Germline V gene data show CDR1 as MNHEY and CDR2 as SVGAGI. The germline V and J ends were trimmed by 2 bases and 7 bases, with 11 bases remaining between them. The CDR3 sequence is CASSYQVGGEKLFF. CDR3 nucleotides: TGTGCCAGCAGTTACCAGGTCGGGGGTGAAAAACTGTTTTTT.

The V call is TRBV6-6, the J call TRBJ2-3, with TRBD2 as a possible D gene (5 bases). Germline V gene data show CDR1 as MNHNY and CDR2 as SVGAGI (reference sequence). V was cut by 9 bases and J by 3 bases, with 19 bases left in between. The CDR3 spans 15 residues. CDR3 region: CASSDLGSRTDTQYF. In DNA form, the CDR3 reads TGTGCCAGTAGCGATTTGGGGAGTCGGACAGATACGCAGTATTTT.

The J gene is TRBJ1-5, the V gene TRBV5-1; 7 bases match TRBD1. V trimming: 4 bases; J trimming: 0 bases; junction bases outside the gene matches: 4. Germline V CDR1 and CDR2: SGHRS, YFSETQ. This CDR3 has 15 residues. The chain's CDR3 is CASSLGQNSNQPQHF. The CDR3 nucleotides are TGCGCCAGCAGCCTGGGACAGAATAGCAATCAGCCCCAGCATTTT.

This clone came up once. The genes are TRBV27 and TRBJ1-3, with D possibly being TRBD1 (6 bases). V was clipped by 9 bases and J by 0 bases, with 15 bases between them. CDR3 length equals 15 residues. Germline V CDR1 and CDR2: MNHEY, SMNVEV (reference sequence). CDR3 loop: CARNVQGNSGNTIYF. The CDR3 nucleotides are TGTGCCAGAAATGTACAGGGTAACTCTGGAAACACCATATATTTT.

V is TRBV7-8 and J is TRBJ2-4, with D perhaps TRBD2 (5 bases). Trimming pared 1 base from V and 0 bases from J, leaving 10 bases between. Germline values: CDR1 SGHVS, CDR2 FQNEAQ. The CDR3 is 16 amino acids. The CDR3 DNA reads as TGTGCCAGCAGCTTAGGAATCGGGATAGCCAAAAACATTCAGTACTTC. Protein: CASSLGIGIAKNIQYF.

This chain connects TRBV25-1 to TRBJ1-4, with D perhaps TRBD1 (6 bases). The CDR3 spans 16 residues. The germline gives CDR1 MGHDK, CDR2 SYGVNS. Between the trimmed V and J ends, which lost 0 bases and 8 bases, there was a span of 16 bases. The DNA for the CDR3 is TGTGCCAGCAGTGAATATTGGCCAGCTCAGGGGGAAAAACTGTTTTTT. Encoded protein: CASSEYWPAQGEKLFF.

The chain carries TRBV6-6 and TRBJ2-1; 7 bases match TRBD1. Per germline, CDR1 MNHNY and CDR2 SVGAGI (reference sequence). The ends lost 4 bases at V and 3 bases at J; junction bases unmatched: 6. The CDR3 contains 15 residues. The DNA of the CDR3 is TGTGCCAGCAGTTTGGACGGGGACAGCTACAATGAGCAGTTCTTC. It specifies CASSLDGDSYNEQFF.

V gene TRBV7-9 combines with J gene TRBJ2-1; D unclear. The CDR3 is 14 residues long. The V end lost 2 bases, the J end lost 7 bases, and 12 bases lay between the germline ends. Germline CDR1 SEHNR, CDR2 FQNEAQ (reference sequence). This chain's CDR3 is CASSLTSVQNEQFF. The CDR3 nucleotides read TGTGCCAGCAGCTTAACAAGCGTCCAAAATGAGCAGTTCTTC. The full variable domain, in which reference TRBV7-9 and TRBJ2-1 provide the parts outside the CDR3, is DTGVSQNPRHKITKRGQNVTFRCDPISEHNRLYWYRQTLGQGPEFLTYFQNEAQLEKSRLLSDRFSAERPKGSFSTLEIQRTEQGDSAMYLCASSLTSVQNEQFFGPGTRLTVL.

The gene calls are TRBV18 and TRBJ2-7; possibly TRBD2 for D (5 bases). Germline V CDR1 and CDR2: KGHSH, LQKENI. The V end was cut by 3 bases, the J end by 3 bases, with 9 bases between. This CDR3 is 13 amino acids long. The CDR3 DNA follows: TGTGCCAGCTCACCGGTGGGGAGCTACGAGCAGTACTTC. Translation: CASSPVGSYEQYF.

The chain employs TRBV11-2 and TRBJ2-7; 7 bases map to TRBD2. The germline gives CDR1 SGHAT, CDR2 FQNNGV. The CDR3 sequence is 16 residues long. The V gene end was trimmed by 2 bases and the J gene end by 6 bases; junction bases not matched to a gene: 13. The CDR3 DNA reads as TGTGCCAGCAGCTTAAATTTTGGGAGGGTTCCAGCCGAGCAGTACTTC. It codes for CASSLNFGRVPAEQYF.

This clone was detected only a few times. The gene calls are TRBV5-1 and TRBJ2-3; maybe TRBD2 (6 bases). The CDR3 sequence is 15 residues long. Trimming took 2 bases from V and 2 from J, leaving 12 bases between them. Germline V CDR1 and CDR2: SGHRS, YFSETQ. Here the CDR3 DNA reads TGCGCCAGCAGCTTACGAGGGAGGCCCACAGATACGCAGTATTTT. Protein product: CASSLRGRPTDTQYF.

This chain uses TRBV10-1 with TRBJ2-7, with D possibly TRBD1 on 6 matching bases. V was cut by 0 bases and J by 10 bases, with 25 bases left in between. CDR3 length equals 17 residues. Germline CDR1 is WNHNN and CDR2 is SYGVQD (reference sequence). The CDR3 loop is CASSESKWPSLGATQYF. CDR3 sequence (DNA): TGCGCCAGCAGTGAGTCGAAATGGCCCTCGTTGGGGGCGACTCAGTACTTC.

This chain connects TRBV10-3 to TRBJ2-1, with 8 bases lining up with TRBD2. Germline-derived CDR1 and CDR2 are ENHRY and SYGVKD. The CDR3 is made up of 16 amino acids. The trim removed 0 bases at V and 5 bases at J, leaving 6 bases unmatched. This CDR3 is CAISESTRGGNNEQFF. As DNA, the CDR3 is TGTGCCATCAGTGAGTCGACTCGGGGGGGAAACAATGAGCAGTTCTTC.

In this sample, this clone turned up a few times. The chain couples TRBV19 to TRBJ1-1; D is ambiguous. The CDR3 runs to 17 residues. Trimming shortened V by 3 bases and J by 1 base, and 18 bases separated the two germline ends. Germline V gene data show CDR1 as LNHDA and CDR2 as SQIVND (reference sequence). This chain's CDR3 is CASSIYAPGWKNTEAFF. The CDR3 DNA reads TGTGCCAGTAGTATTTACGCCCCGGGGTGGAAGAACACTGAAGCTTTCTTT. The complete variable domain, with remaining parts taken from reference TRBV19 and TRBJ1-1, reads DGGITQSPKYLFRKEGQNVTLSCEQNLNHDAMYWYRQDPGQGLRLIYYSQIVNDFQKGDIAEGYSVSREKKESFPLTVTSAQKNPTAFYLCASSIYAPGWKNTEAFFGQGTRLTVV.

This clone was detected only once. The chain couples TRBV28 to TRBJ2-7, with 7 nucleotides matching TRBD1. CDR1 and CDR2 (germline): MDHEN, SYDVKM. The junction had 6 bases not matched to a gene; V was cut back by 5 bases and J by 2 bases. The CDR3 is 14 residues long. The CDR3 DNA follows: TGTGCCAGCAGTCCGGGACAGCCTCCCTACGAGCAGTACTTC. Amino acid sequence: CASSPGQPPYEQYF.

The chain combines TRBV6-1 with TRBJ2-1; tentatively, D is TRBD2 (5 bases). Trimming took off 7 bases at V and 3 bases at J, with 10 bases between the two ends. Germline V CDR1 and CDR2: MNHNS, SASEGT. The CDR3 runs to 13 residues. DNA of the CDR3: TGTGCCAGCACGAGGGAAAACTACAATGAGCAGTTCTTC. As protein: CASTRENYNEQFF.

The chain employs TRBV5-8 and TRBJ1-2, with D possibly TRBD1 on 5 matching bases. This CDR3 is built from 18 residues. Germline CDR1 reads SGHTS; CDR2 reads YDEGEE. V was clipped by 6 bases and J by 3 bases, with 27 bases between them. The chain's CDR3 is CASTDLGGISTYYYGYTF. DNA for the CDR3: TGTGCCAGCACGGACTTGGGGGGAATTTCCACCTACTACTATGGCTACACCTTC. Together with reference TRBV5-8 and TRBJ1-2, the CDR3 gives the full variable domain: EAGVTQSPTHLIKTRGQQATLRCSPISGHTSVYWYQQALGLGLQFLLWYDEGEERNRGNFPPRFSGRQFPNYSSELNVNALELEDSALYLCASTDLGGISTYYYGYTFGSGTRLTVV.

CDR3 sequence: CASIPLAGAGDTQYF. Written as DNA, the CDR3 is TGTGCCAGTATTCCTCTAGCGGGAGCTGGGGATACGCAGTATTTT. This rearrangement joins TRBV28 to TRBJ2-3; 10 bases align to TRBD2. CDR3 size: 15 residues. J was trimmed by 6 bases and V by 9 bases; bases with no gene match: 12. Per the germline V gene, CDR1 is MDHEN and CDR2 is SYDVKM.

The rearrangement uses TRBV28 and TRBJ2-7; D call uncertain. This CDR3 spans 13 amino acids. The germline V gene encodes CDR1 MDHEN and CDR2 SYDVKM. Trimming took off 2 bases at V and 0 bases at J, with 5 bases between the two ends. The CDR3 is CASSLVNSYEQYF. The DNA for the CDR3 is TGTGCCAGCAGTTTAGTCAACTCCTACGAGCAGTACTTC. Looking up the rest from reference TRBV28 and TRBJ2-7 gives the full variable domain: DVKVTQSSRYLVKRTGEKVFLECVQDMDHENMFWYRQDPGLGLRLIYFSYDVKMKEKGDIPEGYSVSREKKERFSLILESASTNQTSMYLCASSLVNSYEQYFGPGTRLTVT.

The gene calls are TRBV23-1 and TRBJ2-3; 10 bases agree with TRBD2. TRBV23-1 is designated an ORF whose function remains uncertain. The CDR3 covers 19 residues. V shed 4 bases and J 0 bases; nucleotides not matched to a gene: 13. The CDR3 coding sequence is TGCGCCAGCAGTCGTTCGAAGATCGGACTAGCGGAAAGCACAGATACGCAGTATTTT. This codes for CASSRSKIGLAESTDTQYF.

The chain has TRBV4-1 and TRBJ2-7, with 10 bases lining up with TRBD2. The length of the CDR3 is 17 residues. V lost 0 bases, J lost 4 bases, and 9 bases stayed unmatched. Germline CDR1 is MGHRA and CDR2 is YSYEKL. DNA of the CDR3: TGCGCCAGCAGCCAAGAGATACGAAGCGGGAGGGTTTACGAGCAGTACTTC. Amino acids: CASSQEIRSGRVYEQYF.